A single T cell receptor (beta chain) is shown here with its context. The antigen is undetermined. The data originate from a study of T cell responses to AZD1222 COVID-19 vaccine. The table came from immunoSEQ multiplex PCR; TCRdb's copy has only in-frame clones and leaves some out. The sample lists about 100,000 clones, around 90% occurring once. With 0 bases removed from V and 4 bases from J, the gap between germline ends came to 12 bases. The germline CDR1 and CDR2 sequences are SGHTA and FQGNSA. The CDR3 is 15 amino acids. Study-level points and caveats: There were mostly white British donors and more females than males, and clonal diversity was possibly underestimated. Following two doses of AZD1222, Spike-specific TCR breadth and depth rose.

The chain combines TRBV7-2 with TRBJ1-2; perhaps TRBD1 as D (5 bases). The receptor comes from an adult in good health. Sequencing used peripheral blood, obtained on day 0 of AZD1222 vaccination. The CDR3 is CASSLAGPAGYGYTF. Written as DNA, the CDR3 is TGTGCCAGCAGCTTAGCGGGACCCGCTGGCTATGGCTACACCTTC.